This TCR beta chain was documented in a study of T cell repertoires in cytomegalovirus infection (dated by TCRdb to the late 2010s). Study-wide context: The peptide stimulations were aimed at well-studied HLA-B-restricted epitopes as well as recently identified HLA-C-restricted CMV epitopes, whose presentation resists viral immunomodulation. Donor HLA type was relevant to the analysis, as public TCR beta signatures indicated carriage of CMV infection together with the matching HLA type. On the study overall, not on this receptor specifically: Cumulative frequency of public TCR beta family members discriminated carriers of CMV infection plus the relevant HLA type in this cohort and an independent approximately 400-donor cohort. In the ex vivo response, HLA-C-restricted CMV-specific TCR beta clonotypes were dominant, and in two of eight donors the single most frequent clonotype came from this HLA-C-restricted group.

The listed sequencing device is Illumina HiSeq 1500. TCRdb ran its own pipeline on the public reads, namely fastp trimming at Q25 and MiXCR clone calling, and kept in-frame beta chains. Here each entry gathers all rows of one CDR3 protein and keeps the most common genes and DNA. The sample has around 310,000 distinct CDR3 sequences on record, about 28% of them singletons. The biggest ten clones account for about 19% of the sample. This specimen's treatment or condition label, per the study, means: in vitro stimulation with specific CMV peptide epitopes to enrich CMV-specific T cells. CDR1 MNHNY and CDR2 SVGAGI were looked up in the germline V gene (reference sequence). V is trimmed back by 4 bases and J by 1 base, and the junction contains 5 bases that no gene match accounts for. The CDR3, from cysteine to phenylalanine, totals 16 residues. The entry retains the CDR3 DNA only, 48 bases that are in frame from base 1.

As for this clonotype: It has no known antigen specificity. Base quality data are lacking; no much larger clone is found one base away.

This TCR came from a human donor in good health (CMV status not recorded). Some clones in this sample may be carry-over from other donors' samples. The chain is made from TRBV6-6 and TRBJ2-5; a stretch of 11 junction bases matches TRBD1. The sample in question was cultured PBMCs, obtained from culture after CMV antigen stimulation. The CDR3 reads as follows: CASSFRGQGVQETQYF. In nucleotide form, the sequence is TGTGCCAGCAGTTTCCGGGGACAGGGGGTCCAAGAGACCCAGTACTTC.